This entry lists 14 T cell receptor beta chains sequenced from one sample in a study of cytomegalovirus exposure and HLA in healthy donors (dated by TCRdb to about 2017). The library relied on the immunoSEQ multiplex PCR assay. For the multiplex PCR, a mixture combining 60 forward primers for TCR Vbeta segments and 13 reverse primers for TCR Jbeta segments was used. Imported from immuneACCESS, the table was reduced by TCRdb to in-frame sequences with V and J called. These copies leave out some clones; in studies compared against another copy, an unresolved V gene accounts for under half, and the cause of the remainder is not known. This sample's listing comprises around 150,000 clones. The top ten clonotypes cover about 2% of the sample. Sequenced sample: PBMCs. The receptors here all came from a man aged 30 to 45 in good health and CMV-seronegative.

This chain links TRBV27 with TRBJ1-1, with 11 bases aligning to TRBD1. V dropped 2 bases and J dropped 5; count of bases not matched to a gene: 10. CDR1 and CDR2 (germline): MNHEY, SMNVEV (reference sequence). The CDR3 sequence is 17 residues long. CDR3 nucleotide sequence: TGTGCCAGCAGTTTACGGTCGGGACAGGGGGAAAGGACTGAAGCTTTCTTT. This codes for CASSLRSGQGERTEAFF.

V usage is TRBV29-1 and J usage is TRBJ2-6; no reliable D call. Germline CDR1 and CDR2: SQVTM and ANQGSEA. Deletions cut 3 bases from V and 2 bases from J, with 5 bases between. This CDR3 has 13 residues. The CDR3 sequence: CSVDSAGANVLTF. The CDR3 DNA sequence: TGCAGCGTTGACTCTGCTGGGGCCAACGTCCTGACTTTC.

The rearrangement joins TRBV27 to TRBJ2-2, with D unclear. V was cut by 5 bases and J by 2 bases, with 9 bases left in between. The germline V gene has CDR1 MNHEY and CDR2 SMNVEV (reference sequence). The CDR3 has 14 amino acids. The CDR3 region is CASSIRFNTGELFF. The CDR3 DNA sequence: TGTGCCAGCAGTATCCGGTTCAACACCGGGGAGCTGTTTTTT.

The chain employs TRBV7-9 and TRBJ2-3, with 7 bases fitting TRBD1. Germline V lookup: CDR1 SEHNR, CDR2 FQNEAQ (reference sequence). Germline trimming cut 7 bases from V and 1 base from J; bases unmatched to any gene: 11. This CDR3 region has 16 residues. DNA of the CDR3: TGTGCCAGCACCATACTCAACAGGGGTGGCACAGATACGCAGTATTTT. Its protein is CASTILNRGGTDTQYF.

CDR3 region: CASSVTPNTGELFF. In nucleotides, the CDR3 is TGTGCCAGCAGCGTAACTCCAAACACCGGGGAGCTGTTTTTT. This chain uses TRBV9 with TRBJ2-2; D is undetermined. The CDR3 has 14 residues. Germline V CDR1 and CDR2: SGDLS, YYNGEE. V was cut by 1 base and J by 2 bases, with 6 bases left in between.

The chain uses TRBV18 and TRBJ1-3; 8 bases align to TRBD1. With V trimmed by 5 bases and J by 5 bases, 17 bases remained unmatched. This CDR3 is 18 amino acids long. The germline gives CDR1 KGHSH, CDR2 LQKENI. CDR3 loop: CASSSIGQGVTERNTIYF. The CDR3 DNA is TGTGCCAGCTCATCCATTGGACAGGGAGTCACTGAAAGAAACACCATATATTTT.

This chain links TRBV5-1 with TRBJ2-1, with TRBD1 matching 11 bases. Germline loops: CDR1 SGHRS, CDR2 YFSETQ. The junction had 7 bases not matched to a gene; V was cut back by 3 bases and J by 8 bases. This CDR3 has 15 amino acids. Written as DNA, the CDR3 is TGCGCCAGCAGCTCGAGGGGGACAGGGGGATATGAGCAGTTCTTC. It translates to CASSSRGTGGYEQFF.

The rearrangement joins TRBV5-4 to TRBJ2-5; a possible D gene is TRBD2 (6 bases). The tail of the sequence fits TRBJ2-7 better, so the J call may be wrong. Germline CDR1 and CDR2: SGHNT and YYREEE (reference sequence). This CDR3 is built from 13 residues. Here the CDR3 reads CASSLGGEYEQYF. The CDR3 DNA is TGTGCCAGCAGCTTGGGCGGGGAATACGAGCAGTACTTC.

As DNA, the CDR3 is TGCGCCAGCAGCTTGGCTACGGGAGGGGAAGGTGAGCAGTTCTTC. It codes for CASSLATGGEGEQFF. The chain recombines TRBV5-1 with TRBJ2-1; 8 bases line up with TRBD2. Losses at the gene ends were 0 bases for V and 9 bases for J; bases not matched to a gene: 8. Germline CDR1 and CDR2: SGHRS and YFSETQ. The CDR3 contains 15 residues.

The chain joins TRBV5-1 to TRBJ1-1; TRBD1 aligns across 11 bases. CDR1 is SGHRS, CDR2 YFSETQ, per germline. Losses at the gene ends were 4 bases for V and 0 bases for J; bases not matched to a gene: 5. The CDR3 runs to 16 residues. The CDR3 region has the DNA TGCGCCAGCAGCAGGGACAGGGGGATTATGAACACTGAAGCTTTCTTT. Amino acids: CASSRDRGIMNTEAFF. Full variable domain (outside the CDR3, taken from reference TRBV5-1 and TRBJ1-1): KAGVTQTPRYLIKTRGQQVTLSCSPISGHRSVSWYQQTPGQGLQFLFEYFSETQRNKGNFPGRFSGRQFSNSRSEMNVSTLELGDSALYLCASSRDRGIMNTEAFFGQGTRLTVV.

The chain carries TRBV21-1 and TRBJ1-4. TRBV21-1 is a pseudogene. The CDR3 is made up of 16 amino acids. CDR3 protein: CASTLFLVATNEKLFF. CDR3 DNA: TGTGCCAGCACCCTGTTCCTCGTTGCAACTAATGAAAAACTGTTTTTT.

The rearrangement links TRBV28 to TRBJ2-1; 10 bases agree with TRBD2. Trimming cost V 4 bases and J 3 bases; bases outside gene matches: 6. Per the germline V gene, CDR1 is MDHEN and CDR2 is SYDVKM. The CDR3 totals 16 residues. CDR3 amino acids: CASSSLAGVYYNEQFF. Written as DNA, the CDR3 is TGTGCCAGCAGTTCCCTAGCGGGAGTTTACTACAATGAGCAGTTCTTC.

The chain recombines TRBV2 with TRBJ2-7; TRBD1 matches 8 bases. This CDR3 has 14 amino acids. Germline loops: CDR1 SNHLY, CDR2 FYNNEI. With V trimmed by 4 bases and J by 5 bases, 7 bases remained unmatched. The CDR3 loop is CASSVDGQGHEQYF. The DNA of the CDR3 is TGTGCCAGCAGTGTCGACGGACAGGGACACGAGCAGTACTTC.

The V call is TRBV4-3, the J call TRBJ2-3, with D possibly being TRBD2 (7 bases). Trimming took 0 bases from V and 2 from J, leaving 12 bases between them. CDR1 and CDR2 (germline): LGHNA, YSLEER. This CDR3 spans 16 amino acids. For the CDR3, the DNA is TGCGCCAGCAGCCAAGAACTCGGGGGGCCCACAGATACGCAGTATTTT. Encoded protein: CASSQELGGPTDTQYF.